One T cell receptor (beta chain) is described in this entry. What it recognizes is unknown. Sequencing in the ViraFEST assay came after antigen-specific CD4+ T cells had been expanded with viral peptide pools, which were used to stimulate PBMC. Following an approximately eleven-day culture, CD4+ T cells were purified. Recipients of the vaccine had no prior SARS-CoV-2 infection and negative nucleocapsid antibodies. The protocol was immunoSEQ multiplex PCR, while the TCRdb copy is restricted to in-frame clones and leaves out a portion. The table records 37,000 or so clones, roughly 66% of them present only once. These data originate in a study of vaccination effects on CD4 cells after COVID-19. Study at large: Two doses of either BNT162b2 or mRNA-1273 were given to each participant.

The CDR3 covers 15 residues. Germline CDR1 and CDR2: MNHEY and SMNVEV (reference sequence). Trimming removed 2 bases from V and 3 bases from J, with 11 bases in between. Broader study findings: Late after vaccination, infection- and vaccine-induced clones showed marked clonal contraction. In healthy vaccinees, only 1 of 255 vaccine-induced clones cross-reacted with common cold coronaviruses.

The chain combines TRBV27 with TRBJ1-5, with TRBD1 as a possible D gene (5 bases). The sequence was collected from a human donor who received a COVID-19 vaccine. Sample: CD4+ T cells from PBMCs cultured with HCoV-OC43 spike peptides, taken before COVID-19 vaccination. Subset defined: HCoV-OC43 spike overlapping peptide pool stimulation. The CDR3 bases are TGTGCCAGCAGTTTACGGGGACTGAACAATCAGCCCCAGCATTTT. Residues: CASSLRGLNNQPQHF.